The clone carrying this TCR beta chain was detected only a few times. The CDR3 totals 15 residues. From germline, CDR1 is SGHRS and CDR2 YFSETQ. Losses at the gene ends were 0 bases for V and 15 bases for J; bases not matched to a gene: 9. Using its own MiXCR run on the RT-PCR reads, TCRdb lists one record per CDR3 protein. The data show about 680,000 distinct CDR3 sequences, around 14% seen once. The TCR was taken from a female donor in good health, serving as a healthy control. Sequenced sample: memory CD4+ T cells from blood. The chain uses TRBV5-1 and TRBJ2-1; 13 nucleotides align to TRBD2. CDR3 loop: CASSLDTGTSGMGFF. In DNA form, the CDR3 reads TGCGCCAGCAGCTTGGACACGGGGACTAGCGGGATGGGGTTCTTC.